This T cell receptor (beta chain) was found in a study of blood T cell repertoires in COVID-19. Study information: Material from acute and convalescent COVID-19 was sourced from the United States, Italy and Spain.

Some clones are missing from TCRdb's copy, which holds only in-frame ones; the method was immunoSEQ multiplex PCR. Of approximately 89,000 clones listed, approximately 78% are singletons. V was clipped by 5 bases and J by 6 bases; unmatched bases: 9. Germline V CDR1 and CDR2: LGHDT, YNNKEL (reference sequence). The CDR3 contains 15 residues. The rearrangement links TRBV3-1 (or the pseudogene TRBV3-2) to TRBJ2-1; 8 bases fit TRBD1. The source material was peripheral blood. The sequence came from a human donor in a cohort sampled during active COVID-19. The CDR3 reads CASSSTGTGFNEQFF. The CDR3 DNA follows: TGTGCCAGCAGCTCGACCGGGACAGGATTCAATGAGCAGTTCTTC.